This TCR beta chain comes out of a study of cytomegalovirus exposure and HLA in healthy donors. The CDR3 is 17 residues long. Germline V CDR1 and CDR2: LNHNV, YYDKDF (reference sequence). Trimming removed 1 base from V and 0 bases from J; junction bases left unmatched: 8. Whole-study findings and limits: Most of the CMV-associated TCR beta chains (in a later analysis) appeared to be HLA-restricted. The investigators catalogued 150 to 200 TCR beta chains as cytomegalovirus-associated.

Researchers ran the PCR with 60 Vbeta and 13 Jbeta primers. Produced via immunoSEQ multiplex PCR; TCRdb's table is partial and in-frame only. The sample carries 150,000 to 200,000 clones, 84% recorded once. In the case of this clone: Its antigen is currently unknown.

The chain combines TRBV15 with TRBJ2-5, with TRBD2 matching over 7 bases. This TCR derives from a boy aged 2 to 9 in good health and CMV-seronegative. Specimen: PBMCs. CDR3 bases: TGTGCCACCAGCAGAGCCCCCCGCCGGGAGGACCAAGAGACCCAGTACTTC. Amino acids: CATSRAPRREDQETQYF.